Detailed here is one T cell receptor beta chain. The target antigen is unknown. Unique molecular identifiers featured in each of the TCR beta cDNA libraries. Input amounts of 1 to 10 million T cells were used. These gave around 500,000 cDNA molecules, so each molecule approximated one T cell. In TCRdb, the PCR reads were re-called with MiXCR into one record per CDR3 protein. The sample includes around 700,000 distinct CDR3 sequences, approximately 59% of them seen just once. The sample is drawn from a study of post-analysis software for immune sequencing data. Study details: The cohort encompassed relapsing-remitting, secondary progressive and progressive-relapsing multiple sclerosis disease courses. Study outcomes and limitations: The five TRBV segments detected at higher frequency in patients than in controls included TRBV5-6, TRBV5-1 and TRBV20-1. Strong co-clustering by F measure was evident for samples that had been prepared in the same batch.

CDR1 SQVTM and CDR2 ANQGSEA come from the germline V gene. Trimming removed 6 bases from V and 3 bases from J; junction bases left unmatched: 10. The CDR3 consists of 14 residues. The chain carries TRBV29-1 and TRBJ1-1, with 7 bases fitting TRBD1. This receptor was obtained from a girl aged 2-10 years with multiple sclerosis. The sequenced material came from blood. The CDR3 loop reads CSVQGGEGHTEAFF. CDR3 bases: TGCAGCGTCCAAGGGGGCGAGGGCCACACTGAAGCTTTCTTT.